The 20 T cell receptor beta chains given below trace back to one sample, sequenced in a study of CD8 T cells in ankylosing spondylitis. TCRdb recomputed calls from the 5' RACE reads with MiXCR, one row per CDR3 protein. This sample has approximately 400,000 distinct CDR3 sequences, with roughly 18% found just once. Notes on the study in general: In ankylosing spondylitis blood, a motif of about 8 highly homologous TCR beta variants appeared characteristic.

These receptors' antigens are unknown. Sequencing was carried out using blood, either unsorted or a sorted T cell fraction (not recorded which). The receptors come from a male donor with ankylosing spondylitis.

This clonotype has more than one count but fewer than ten. This rearrangement joins TRBV2 to TRBJ1-1; D might be TRBD1 (6 bases). Germline-derived CDR1 and CDR2 are SNHLY and FYNNEI. Trimming left V 2 bases short and J 1 base short, with 11 bases between. The CDR3 loop spans 15 amino acids. CDR3: CASSEYRGGNTEAFF. CDR3 DNA sequence: TGTGCCAGCAGTGAATATAGGGGGGGGAACACTGAAGCTTTCTTT.

The gene calls are TRBV4-3 and TRBJ1-5, with D possibly being TRBD1 (6 bases). The CDR3 contains 15 residues. Germline V lookup: CDR1 LGHNA, CDR2 YSLEER. The ends were cut back, 4 bases at V and 5 bases at J, with 15 bases in the middle. CDR3 sequence reads: CASSLLRGAYQPQHF. CDR3 sequence (DNA): TGCGCCAGCAGCCTACTTAGGGGGGCATATCAGCCCCAGCATTTT.

The V gene is TRBV27, the J gene TRBJ2-1, with TRBD2 matching over 12 bases. The CDR3 runs 15 residues. The germline V gene has CDR1 MNHEY and CDR2 SMNVEV (reference sequence). Unmatched junction bases numbered 7, after V lost 5 bases and J lost 8 bases. This chain's CDR3 is CASSPTSGGTHEQFF. The CDR3 nucleotides are TGTGCCAGCAGTCCAACTAGCGGGGGGACCCATGAGCAGTTCTTC.

This clonotype has a single count. The chain carries TRBV5-5 and TRBJ2-7; D remains unclear. The CDR3 consists of 15 residues. Germline V gene sequence: CDR1 SGHKS, CDR2 YYEKEE (reference sequence). V was trimmed by 0 bases and J by 3 bases, leaving 13 bases between them. CDR3 in amino acids: CASSLGAGSVYEQYF. Written as DNA, the CDR3 is TGTGCCAGCAGCTTGGGGGCCGGATCCGTCTACGAGCAGTACTTC.

The V gene is TRBV5-1, the J gene TRBJ2-1; TRBD2 aligns across 7 bases. The CDR3 covers 17 residues. Germline CDR1 reads SGHRS; CDR2 reads YFSETQ. The J segment lost 2 bases and the V segment lost 3 bases, leaving 11 bases of the junction unmatched. Here the CDR3 reads CASSWGIGGTTYNEQFF. The CDR3 region has the DNA TGCGCCAGCAGCTGGGGGATCGGGGGGACCACCTACAATGAGCAGTTCTTC.

This clonotype was observed a handful of times. The chain has TRBV10-2 and TRBJ2-2, with TRBD2 matching 9 bases. Germline V gene sequence: CDR1 WSHSY, CDR2 SAAADI. Germline trimming cut 3 bases from V and 6 bases from J; bases unmatched to any gene: 14. The CDR3 spans 18 residues. CDR3 in amino acids: CASSDGGRIAGASGELFF. The CDR3 DNA reads as TGCGCCAGCAGTGACGGGGGGCGGATAGCGGGGGCCTCCGGGGAGCTGTTTTTT.

CDR3 amino acids: CASSLPRPSQTVGYTF. Here the CDR3 DNA reads TGTGCCAGCAGTTTACCTAGGCCCTCCCAAACTGTCGGCTACACCTTC. The gene calls are TRBV12-3 or TRBV12-4 and TRBJ1-2; D gene ambiguous. Deletions cut 2 bases from V and 8 bases from J, with 21 bases between. The CDR3 is 16 residues long.

The CDR3 DNA follows: TGCGCCAGCAGCTTGGATACAAGTCCCCGGGAGCTGTTTTTT. It yields the protein CASSLDTSPRELFF. The chain joins TRBV5-1 to TRBJ2-2; D remains unclear. Germline CDR1 is SGHRS and CDR2 is YFSETQ. This CDR3 is built from 14 residues. Between the trimmed V and J ends, which lost 0 bases and 9 bases, there was a span of 12 bases.

This clonotype came up once. Since a much larger clone is just one base distant, this may be a read error. The V gene is TRBV12-3 or TRBV12-4, the J gene TRBJ2-7, with TRBD2 identical over 11 bases. This CDR3 is built from 14 residues. Germline trimming cut 10 bases from V and 1 base from J; bases unmatched to any gene: 6. CDR3 bases: TGTGCCACCAGCGGGACTAGCGGATCCTACGAGCAGTACTTC. This translates into CATSGTSGSYEQYF.

This clonotype has a count of ten or more. CDR3 bases: TGCAGTGCTAGGACTAGCGGGGTCTACAATGAGCAGTTCTTC. Its protein product is CSARTSGVYNEQFF. The chain is built from TRBV20-1 and TRBJ2-1, with TRBD2 matching over 11 bases. This CDR3 region has 14 residues. The junction had 1 base not matched to a gene; V was cut back by 3 bases and J by 3 bases. Germline-derived CDR1 and CDR2 are DFQATT and SNEGSKA (reference sequence).

This clonotype was detected a few times. This chain connects TRBV29-1 to TRBJ2-3; TRBD1 matches at 8 bases. The V and J ends lost 4 bases and 1 base, in that order; junction bases with no gene match: 1. Per germline, CDR1 SQVTM and CDR2 ANQGSEA. This CDR3 comprises 13 residues. The CDR3 sequence: CSVVTGGTDTQYF. The CDR3 nucleotides are TGCAGCGTTGTGACAGGGGGCACAGATACGCAGTATTTT.

This clonotype turned up a few times. DNA of the CDR3: TGTGCCAGCAGCTCACTCTCCGGGCCGCAGAATGAGCAGTTCTTC. Translated: CASSSLSGPQNEQFF. The rearrangement links TRBV11-2 to TRBJ2-1; D unclear. The V gene lost 4 bases and the J gene lost 7 bases, with 17 bases spanning the gap. Germline V gives CDR1 SGHAT, CDR2 FQNNGV. This CDR3 comprises 15 residues. The variable domain in full, completed from reference TRBV11-2 and TRBJ2-1, reads EAGVAQSPRYKIIEKRQSVAFWCNPISGHATLYWYQQILGQGPKLLIQFQNNGVVDDSQLPKDRFSAERLKGVDSTLKIQPAKLEDSAVYLCASSSLSGPQNEQFFGPGTRLTVL.

This clonotype has more than one count but fewer than ten. V is TRBV24-1 and J is TRBJ2-1; TRBD2 matches at 9 bases. The CDR3 extends over 16 amino acids. Germline V gene sequence: CDR1 KGHDR, CDR2 SFDVKD. J was trimmed by 9 bases and V by 1 base; bases with no gene match: 9. CDR3 amino acids: CATSDFSAGGRSEQFF. CDR3 DNA: TGTGCCACCAGTGATTTTAGTGCGGGAGGGCGGAGTGAGCAGTTCTTC.

Written as DNA, the CDR3 is TGTGCCAGCAGTAACGGACAGGGCTATAACTATGGCTACACCTTC. Translated: CASSNGQGYNYGYTF. The chain carries TRBV6-5 and TRBJ1-2; 8 bases map to TRBD1. Germline CDR1 is MNHEY and CDR2 is SVGAGI. The CDR3 sequence is 15 residues long. The trim removed 5 bases at V and 1 base at J, leaving 6 bases unmatched.

The chain is built from TRBV7-2 and TRBJ1-6; 8 bases fit TRBD1. J was trimmed by 10 bases and V by 0 bases; bases with no gene match: 5. Looked up from germline, CDR1 is SGHTA and CDR2 is FQGNSA. CDR3 length: 15 amino acids. The CDR3 spells CASSLAQGAKSPLHF. CDR3 DNA sequence: TGTGCCAGCAGCTTAGCCCAGGGGGCCAAGTCACCCCTCCACTTT.

In DNA, the CDR3 is TGTGCCAGCAGCTTGAGGGGGTCGACTAGCACAGATACGCAGTATTTT. Its translation is CASSLRGSTSTDTQYF. The chain links TRBV7-9 to TRBJ2-3, with D possibly being TRBD1 (6 bases). Germline CDR1 SEHNR, CDR2 FQNEAQ (reference sequence). The CDR3 is 16 residues long. V shed 3 bases and J shed 0 bases, with 13 bases lying between them.

The chain joins TRBV27 to TRBJ2-7, with D perhaps TRBD1 or TRBD2 (5 bases each). Trimming took 4 bases from V and 5 from J, leaving 15 bases between them. This CDR3 has 14 amino acids. CDR1 and CDR2 (germline): MNHEY, SMNVEV (reference sequence). This CDR3 is CASSSQGRRNEQYF. The CDR3, as DNA: TGTGCCAGCAGTTCCCAGGGACGTAGGAACGAGCAGTACTTC.

Only a few counts were recorded for this clonotype. V gene TRBV9 combines with J gene TRBJ2-2, with 8 bases fitting TRBD2. Germline CDR1 SGDLS, CDR2 YYNGEE. V gave up 3 bases and J gave up 3 bases; unmatched junction bases: 10. This CDR3 is built from 17 residues. In DNA form, the CDR3 reads TGTGCCAGCAGCGCCCGTGGCGCGGGGGGCTACACCGGGGAGCTGTTTTTT. Amino acid sequence: CASSARGAGGYTGELFF.

The table lists this clonotype with a few counts. This chain links TRBV29-1 with TRBJ2-1; D not certain. V lost 8 bases to trimming and J lost 7 bases, with 15 bases between them. Germline CDR1 and CDR2: SQVTM and ANQGSEA. The CDR3 spans 12 residues. Written as DNA, the CDR3 is TGCAGCTCCGTTTTCATGAGGAATGAGCAGTTCTTC. It is translated as CSSVFMRNEQFF.

There are a few counts of this clonotype. This chain links TRBV11-2 with TRBJ1-6; 8 bases map to TRBD1. V lost 2 bases to trimming and J lost 6 bases; unmatched junction nucleotides: 3. Germline-derived CDR1 and CDR2 are SGHAT and FQNNGV. The CDR3 length is 15 residues. The CDR3, as DNA: TGTGCCAGCAGCTTACTAGGACAGGGTAATTCACCCCTCCACTTT. This gives the protein CASSLLGQGNSPLHF.